This TCR beta chain stems from a study of spatial heterogeneity in lung cancer. A single record per CDR3 protein comes from TCRdb applying MiXCR to the 5' RACE reads. The table includes over 8,500 distinct CDR3 sequences, around 15% detected once. Looked up from germline, CDR1 is SGHVS and CDR2 is FQNEAQ. V was clipped by 5 bases and J by 2 bases, with 12 bases between them. The CDR3 runs to 14 residues. This clonotype was detected many times. Its antigen remains unidentified. The library was designed around alpha chains, so this beta chain is a stray read whose abundance carries little weight. Sample time point: sample taken at primary tumor resection. Study-level findings and limits: It was found that expanded intratumoral alpha and beta TCR counts tracked tumor mutation counts.

The source of this sequence is a male donor with early-stage non-small cell lung cancer. Sequencing used lung tumor tissue, obtained at surgery. The chain has TRBV7-8 and TRBJ1-1; a weak D match, TRBD1 (5 bases). CDR3 DNA: TGTGCCAGCAGCGGGGGGTTGACCAACACTGAAGCTTTCTTT. This sequence encodes CASSGGLTNTEAFF.